Included here is one TCR beta chain sequence, with context. This CDR3 contains 13 residues. V was pared by 8 bases and J by 4 bases, with 13 bases between. Germline V CDR1 and CDR2: SGHTA, FQGNSA. The entry originates in a study of blood T cell repertoires in COVID-19. On the study more broadly: T cells, B-cell-depleted T cells, or PBMCs provided the cDNA or gDNA that served as material.

Participants were aged roughly 18 to 90 years, lived in under 30 US areas, and enrolled virtually. Assignments of participants to cohorts depended upon their own reported clinical history. Repertoires were generated with immunoSEQ multiplex PCR, while TCRdb's copy carries only in-frame clones and drops some. Seen here are 350,000 or so clones, 80% to 90% observed once, and the top ten hold about 4.2%. Sequenced: PBMCs or T cells enriched from blood (not recorded which). The chain uses TRBV7-2 and TRBJ2-3; the D gene is possibly TRBD2 (5 bases). This receptor was identified in a middle-aged woman with acute COVID-19. The CDR3 nucleotides read TGTGCCAGCTGCGCGGGTGTAGCAGATACGCAGTATTTT. This codes for CASCAGVADTQYF.